The 25 T cell receptor beta chains given below trace back to one sample, sequenced in a study of T-cell memory formation after mild COVID-19. From the 5' RACE reads, TCRdb called clonotypes with MiXCR, one entry per CDR3 protein. The sample contains about 290,000 distinct CDR3 sequences, roughly 18% of which appear only once. The sample comprised PBMCs or a T cell subset sorted from them (not recorded which). All receptors come from a man aged 18 to 29 who had mild COVID-19 (a few samples of this study predate the infection). Cell type and time point are not known.

The chain has TRBV5-5 and TRBJ1-2; D remains unclear. CDR3 size: 14 residues. Germline lookup yields CDR1 SGHKS and CDR2 YYEKEE (reference sequence). Trimming removed 0 bases at V and 3 bases at J, with 9 bases between. CDR3 in DNA: TGTGCCAGCAGCTTGGTTTCTGGGTACTATGGCTACACCTTC. This codes for CASSLVSGYYGYTF.

This clonotype was picked up many times. V usage is TRBV12-3 or TRBV12-4 and J usage is TRBJ2-3; tentative D call: TRBD1 (5 bases). With 10 bases removed from V and 2 bases from J, the gap between germline ends came to 19 bases. This CDR3 region has 15 residues. The CDR3 DNA sequence: TGTGCCACCACGCCAAGGACAACAGACACAGATACGCAGTATTTT. This encodes CATTPRTTDTDTQYF.

The chain couples TRBV19 to TRBJ2-3; D is unclear. The V gene lost 5 bases and the J gene lost 8 bases, with 17 bases spanning the gap. Germline CDR1 and CDR2: LNHDA and SQIVND (reference sequence). The CDR3 covers 14 residues. The CDR3 DNA reads TGTGCCAGTAGTCAGGCTTCGGCGATCGGTACGCAGTATTTT. This encodes CASSQASAIGTQYF.

This clonotype showed up many times. The rearrangement links TRBV12-3 or TRBV12-4 to TRBJ1-2; D is uncertain. Trimming shortened V by 0 bases and J by 8 bases, and 4 bases separated the two germline ends. The CDR3 has 11 amino acids. CDR3 region: CASSLAGGYTF. The CDR3 DNA reads TGTGCCAGCAGTTTAGCAGGCGGCTACACCTTC.

This clonotype was counted once. The rearrangement links TRBV7-2 to TRBJ1-1, with 8 bases identical to TRBD1. The trim removed 4 bases at V and 1 base at J, leaving 5 bases unmatched. Germline V gene sequence: CDR1 SGHTA, CDR2 FQGNSA. CDR3 length: 15 amino acids. Here the CDR3 reads CASSSQGATNTEAFF. The CDR3 DNA is TGTGCCAGCAGCTCCCAGGGGGCTACGAACACTGAAGCTTTCTTT. The variable domain in full, completed from reference TRBV7-2 and TRBJ1-1, reads GAGVSQSPSNKVTEKGKDVELRCDPISGHTALYWYRQSLGQGLEFLIYFQGNSAPDKSGLPSDRFSAERTGGSVSTLTIQRTQQEDSAVYLCASSSQGATNTEAFFGQGTRLTVV.

A single count supports this clonotype. The chain combines TRBV12-3 or TRBV12-4 with TRBJ2-1; no definite D call. Trimming took off 4 bases at V and 10 bases at J, with 11 bases between the two ends. The CDR3 covers 12 residues. The CDR3 loop is CASSSRPGEQFF. The CDR3 DNA is TGTGCCAGCAGTTCTCGACCCGGAGAGCAGTTCTTC.

This chain joins TRBV7-2 and TRBJ2-1; tentatively, D is TRBD2 (6 bases). Trimming shortened V by 1 base and J by 7 bases, and 11 bases separated the two germline ends. This CDR3 has 14 amino acids. CDR1 and CDR2 from the germline V gene are SGHTA and FQGNSA. The CDR3 region is CASSLGGDSNEQFF. CDR3 nucleotide sequence: TGTGCCAGCAGCTTAGGCGGGGACTCAAATGAGCAGTTCTTC.

This clonotype turned up a few times. The chain uses TRBV2 and TRBJ2-7; D call uncertain. The CDR3 loop spans 12 amino acids. Germline V gene data show CDR1 as SNHLY and CDR2 as FYNNEI. V dropped 6 bases and J dropped 3 bases, with 9 bases sitting between them. The CDR3 DNA sequence: TGTGCCAGCAGCTACGCCGGCTACGAGCAGTACGTC. Residues: CASSYAGYEQYV.

In this sample, this clonotype turned up a few times. Written as DNA, the CDR3 is TGTGCCAGCAGCGCCTTCCCGGGACTAGCGGGGTACAATGAGCAGTTCTTC. Translating gives CASSAFPGLAGYNEQFF. J is TRBJ2-1 and V is TRBV6-4; 13 positions match TRBD2. The ends lost 6 bases at V and 4 bases at J; junction bases unmatched: 9. The CDR3 length is 17 residues. Germline V gene data show CDR1 as MRHNA and CDR2 as SNTAGT.

The CDR3 is CASSLPNQATEAFF. CDR3 DNA: TGCGCCAGCAGCCTACCAAACCAGGCCACTGAAGCTTTCTTT. The chain couples TRBV4-1 to TRBJ1-1, with D hard to call. V was shortened by 4 bases and J by 4 bases, with 13 bases between the two germline ends. CDR3 length equals 14 residues. CDR1 is MGHRA, CDR2 YSYEKL, per germline.

This clonotype has at least ten counts. This chain uses TRBV12-3 or TRBV12-4 with TRBJ1-2; no firm D call. This CDR3 region has 13 residues. Trimming shortened V by 9 bases and J by 4 bases, and 15 bases separated the two germline ends. In DNA form, the CDR3 reads TGTGCCAGTTCCGGGCGGGTCCCCTATGGCTACACCTTC. Protein: CASSGRVPYGYTF.

The rearrangement links TRBV6-5 to TRBJ2-5; 9 bases align to TRBD1. V dropped 6 bases and J dropped 3; count of bases not matched to a gene: 5. Germline CDR1 and CDR2: MNHEY and SVGAGI. This CDR3 contains 14 residues. As DNA, the CDR3 is TGTGCCAGCAGCCCGGACAGGGGAAAAGAGACCCAGTACTTC. This gives the protein CASSPDRGKETQYF.

This clonotype was found many times. The chain uses TRBV15 and TRBJ1-4; D is ambiguous. The CDR3 contains 13 residues. Germline CDR1 is LNHNV and CDR2 is YYDKDF (reference sequence). V lost 6 bases and J 8 bases, leaving 13 bases between the germline ends. CDR3 amino acids: CATSPRTGEKLFF. The CDR3 coding sequence is TGTGCCACCAGTCCGAGGACGGGAGAAAAACTGTTTTTT.

The sample holds many counts of this clonotype. The chain uses TRBV19 and TRBJ1-6; D ambiguous. Germline V gene data show CDR1 as LNHDA and CDR2 as SQIVND (reference sequence). This CDR3 is built from 14 residues. The ends were cut back, 5 bases at V and 9 bases at J, with 14 bases in the middle. In nucleotides, the CDR3 is TGTGCCAGTAGTCCAGCAGGTCGGGCTTCACCCCTCCACTTT. It codes for CASSPAGRASPLHF. The full variable domain, in which reference TRBV19 and TRBJ1-6 provide the parts outside the CDR3, is DGGITQSPKYLFRKEGQNVTLSCEQNLNHDAMYWYRQDPGQGLRLIYYSQIVNDFQKGDIAEGYSVSREKKESFPLTVTSAQKNPTAFYLCASSPAGRASPLHFGNGTRLTVT.

V is TRBV6-2 or TRBV6-3 and J is TRBJ2-7; weak D call: TRBD1 (6 bases). With 2 bases removed from V and 4 bases from J, the gap between germline ends came to 12 bases. This CDR3 region has 14 residues. Germline V gene sequence: CDR1 MNHEY, CDR2 SVGEGT. The CDR3 DNA reads TGTGCCAGCAGTTACCAGGGGAGCCGTTACGAGCAGTACGTC. It specifies CASSYQGSRYEQYV.

The chain couples TRBV7-9 to TRBJ2-2, with TRBD2 identical over 10 bases. V was clipped by 5 bases and J by 5 bases; unmatched bases: 8. Germline V gene data show CDR1 as SEHNR and CDR2 as FQNEAQ (reference sequence). The length of the CDR3 is 16 residues. The CDR3 loop is CASSPRTSGGTGELFF. CDR3 DNA: TGTGCCAGCAGCCCTAGGACTAGCGGCGGGACCGGGGAGCTGTTTTTT.

The sample holds a few counts of this clonotype. The V gene is TRBV20-1, the J gene TRBJ2-7; TRBD2 matches 7 bases. The length of the CDR3 is 14 residues. Germline-derived CDR1 and CDR2 are DFQATT and SNEGSKA (reference sequence). V was clipped by 2 bases and J by 4 bases; unmatched bases: 8. The CDR3 loop is CSARPSSGGYEQYF. As DNA, the CDR3 is TGCAGTGCTAGACCTAGCTCGGGGGGATACGAGCAGTACTTC.

The CDR3 is CASTRYLTGNYGYTF. The CDR3 nucleotides read TGTGCCAGCACCCGCTACCTTACAGGGAACTATGGCTACACCTTC. The chain recombines TRBV7-2 with TRBJ1-2; tentatively, D is TRBD1 (6 bases). The V end lost 7 bases, the J end lost 2 bases, and 17 bases lay between the germline ends. CDR1 and CDR2 (germline): SGHTA, FQGNSA. The CDR3 runs to 15 residues.

The chain has TRBV5-1 and TRBJ1-4; D is possibly TRBD1 (6 bases). The length of the CDR3 is 15 residues. Trimming left V 5 bases short and J 8 bases short, with 19 bases between. Germline V lookup: CDR1 SGHRS, CDR2 YFSETQ. This CDR3 is CASREQGLKEEKLFF. CDR3 DNA: TGCGCCAGCAGGGAGCAGGGGCTTAAAGAGGAAAAACTGTTTTTT.

The chain employs TRBV13 and TRBJ2-7, with TRBD2 as a possible D gene (6 bases). Germline CDR1 is PRHDT and CDR2 is FYEKMQ (reference sequence). Trimming took 5 bases from V and 0 from J, leaving 11 bases between them. This CDR3 has 14 residues. CDR3 loop: CASSPLGGSYEQYF. Here the CDR3 DNA reads TGTGCCAGCAGCCCATTGGGGGGCTCCTACGAGCAGTACTTC. Looking up the rest from reference TRBV13 and TRBJ2-7 gives the full variable domain: AAGVIQSPRHLIKEKRETATLKCYPIPRHDTVYWYQQGPGQDPQFLISFYEKMQSDKGSIPDRFSAQQFSDYHSELNMSSLELGDSALYFCASSPLGGSYEQYFGPGTRLTVT.

This chain's CDR3 is CASSQDGASQETQYF. The CDR3 bases are TGTGCCAGCAGCCAAGATGGGGCCTCCCAAGAGACCCAGTACTTC. The J gene is TRBJ2-5, the V gene TRBV4-2, with D possibly TRBD1 on 5 matching bases. The CDR3 is made up of 15 amino acids. V gave up 0 bases and J gave up 1 base, with 9 bases separating them. Per the germline V gene, CDR1 is LGHNA and CDR2 is YNFKEQ.

This clonotype appeared a few times. V gene TRBV4-3 combines with J gene TRBJ1-1; D uncertain. The CDR3 has 13 residues. Germline V lookup: CDR1 LGHNA, CDR2 YSLEER. V lost 6 bases to trimming and J lost 11 bases, with 19 bases between them. CDR3 sequence: CASSLRSVGHAFF. DNA of the CDR3: TGCGCCAGCAGTCTTCGGTCCGTCGGGCACGCTTTCTTT.

The rearrangement joins TRBV7-9 to TRBJ1-4; 7 bases are a match to TRBD1. CDR3 size: 14 residues. Germline assignment: CDR1 SEHNR and CDR2 FQNEAQ (reference sequence). V was pared by 4 bases and J by 5 bases, with 4 bases of the junction left unmatched. The CDR3 DNA is TGTGCCAGCAGCTCGGACAGGAACAATGAAAAACTGTTTTTT. Encoded protein: CASSSDRNNEKLFF.

The chain uses TRBV7-9 and TRBJ1-1; a weak D match, TRBD1 (5 bases). The CDR3 has 16 amino acids. The ends were cut back, 5 bases at V and 4 bases at J, with 20 bases in the middle. CDR1 and CDR2 from the germline V gene are SEHNR and FQNEAQ (reference sequence). In DNA form, the CDR3 reads TGTGCCAGCAGCCCAAGCCCCTGGGTGGGGGGCACTGAAGCTTTCTTT. Protein sequence: CASSPSPWVGGTEAFF.

This clonotype was detected a few times. The rearrangement links TRBV12-3 or TRBV12-4 to TRBJ1-1; TRBD1 matches 8 bases. J gave up 4 bases and V 6 bases, and 7 bases lay outside the gene matches. The CDR3 has 14 amino acids. The CDR3 sequence is CASRLTGAGTEAFF. CDR3 coding DNA: TGTGCCAGCAGGTTGACAGGGGCTGGCACTGAAGCTTTCTTT.